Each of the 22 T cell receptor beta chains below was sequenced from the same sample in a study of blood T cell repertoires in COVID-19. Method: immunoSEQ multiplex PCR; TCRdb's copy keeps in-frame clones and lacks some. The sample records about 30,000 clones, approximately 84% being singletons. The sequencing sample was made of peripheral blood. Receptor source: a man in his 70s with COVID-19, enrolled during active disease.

The CDR3 DNA is TGCGCCAGCAGCTTATGGGACACGGGGTCGGGCTACACCTTC. Amino acids: CASSLWDTGSGYTF. The chain uses TRBV5-1 and TRBJ1-2; weak D call: TRBD1 (6 bases). CDR1 SGHRS and CDR2 YFSETQ come from the germline V gene. V lost 2 bases and J 8 bases, leaving 16 bases between the germline ends. The CDR3 runs 14 residues.

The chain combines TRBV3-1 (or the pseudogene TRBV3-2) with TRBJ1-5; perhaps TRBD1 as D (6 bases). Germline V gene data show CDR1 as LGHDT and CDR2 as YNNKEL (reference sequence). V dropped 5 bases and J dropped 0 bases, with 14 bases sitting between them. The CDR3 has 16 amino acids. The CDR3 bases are TGTGCCAGCAGCAACGGTGGGGGACATAGCAATCAGCCCCAGCATTTT. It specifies CASSNGGGHSNQPQHF.

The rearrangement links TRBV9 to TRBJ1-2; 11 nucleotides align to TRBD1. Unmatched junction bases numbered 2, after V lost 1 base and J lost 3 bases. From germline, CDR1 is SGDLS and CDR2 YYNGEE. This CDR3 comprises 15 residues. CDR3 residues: CASSVRTGGYYGYTF. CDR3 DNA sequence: TGTGCCAGCAGCGTAAGGACAGGGGGCTACTATGGCTACACCTTC.

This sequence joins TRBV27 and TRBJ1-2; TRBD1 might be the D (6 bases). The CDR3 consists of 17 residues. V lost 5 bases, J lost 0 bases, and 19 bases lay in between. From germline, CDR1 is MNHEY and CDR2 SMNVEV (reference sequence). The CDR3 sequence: CASSESQTGPSNYGYTF. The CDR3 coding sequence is TGTGCCAGCAGTGAATCCCAGACAGGACCTTCTAACTATGGCTACACCTTC.

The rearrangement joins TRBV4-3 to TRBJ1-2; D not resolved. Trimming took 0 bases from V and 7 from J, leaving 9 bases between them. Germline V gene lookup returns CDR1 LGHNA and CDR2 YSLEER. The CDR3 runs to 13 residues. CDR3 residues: CASSQDRNTGYTF. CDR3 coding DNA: TGCGCCAGCAGCCAAGATCGAAACACTGGCTACACCTTC.

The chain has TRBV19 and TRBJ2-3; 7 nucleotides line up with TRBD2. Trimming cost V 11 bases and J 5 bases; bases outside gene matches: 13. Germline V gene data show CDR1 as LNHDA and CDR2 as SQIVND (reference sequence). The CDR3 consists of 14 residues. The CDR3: CAASPAGVGDTQYF. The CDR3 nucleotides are TGTGCCGCCAGCCCCGCGGGAGTAGGAGATACGCAGTATTTT.

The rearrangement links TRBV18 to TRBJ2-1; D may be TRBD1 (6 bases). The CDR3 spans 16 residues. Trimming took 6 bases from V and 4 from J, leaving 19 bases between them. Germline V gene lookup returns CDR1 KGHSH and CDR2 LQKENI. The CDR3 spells CASSPSGHARYNEQFF. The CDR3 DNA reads TGTGCCAGCTCCCCTTCGGGACATGCCAGGTACAATGAGCAGTTCTTC.

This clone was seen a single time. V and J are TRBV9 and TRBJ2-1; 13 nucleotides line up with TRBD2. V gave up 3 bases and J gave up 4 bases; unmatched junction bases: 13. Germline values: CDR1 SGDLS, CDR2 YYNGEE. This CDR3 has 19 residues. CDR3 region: CASSAIGTSGKTVYNEQFF. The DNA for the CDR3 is TGTGCCAGCAGCGCTATCGGGACTAGCGGGAAGACCGTATACAATGAGCAGTTCTTC.

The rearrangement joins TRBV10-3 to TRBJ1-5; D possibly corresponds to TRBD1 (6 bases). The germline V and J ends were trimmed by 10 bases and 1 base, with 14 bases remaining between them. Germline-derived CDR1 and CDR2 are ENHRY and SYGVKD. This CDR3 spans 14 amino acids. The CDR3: CATSRTESNQPQHF. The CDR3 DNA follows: TGTGCCACATCCCGGACAGAGAGCAATCAGCCCCAGCATTTT.

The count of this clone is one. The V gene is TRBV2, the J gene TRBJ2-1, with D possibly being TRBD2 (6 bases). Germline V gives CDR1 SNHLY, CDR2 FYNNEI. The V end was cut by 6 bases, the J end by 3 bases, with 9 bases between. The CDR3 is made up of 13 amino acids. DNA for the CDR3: TGTGCCAGCAGACCGGGACTCTACAATGAGCAGTTCTTC. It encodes CASRPGLYNEQFF.

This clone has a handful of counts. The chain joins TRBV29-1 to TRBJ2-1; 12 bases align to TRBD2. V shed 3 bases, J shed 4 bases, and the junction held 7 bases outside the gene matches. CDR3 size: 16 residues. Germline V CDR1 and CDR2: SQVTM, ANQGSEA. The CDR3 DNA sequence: TGCAGCGTTGATCAGACAGGACTAGCGGGGTACAATGAGCAGTTCTTC. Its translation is CSVDQTGLAGYNEQFF.

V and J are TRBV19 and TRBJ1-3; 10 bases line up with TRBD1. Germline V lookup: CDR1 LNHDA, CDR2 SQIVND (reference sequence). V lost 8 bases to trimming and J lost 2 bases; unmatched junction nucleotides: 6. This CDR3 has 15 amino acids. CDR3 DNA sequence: TGTGCCAGTGGTCGACAGGGGGCAACTGGAAACACCATATATTTT. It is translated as CASGRQGATGNTIYF.

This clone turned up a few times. CDR3 loop: CAISEPGTGAYYDGYTF. The CDR3 DNA reads as TGTGCCATCAGTGAACCCGGGACAGGGGCCTATTACGATGGCTACACCTTC. The chain combines TRBV10-3 with TRBJ1-2, with TRBD1 identical over 10 bases. V shed 3 bases and J 6 bases; nucleotides not matched to a gene: 13. CDR1 and CDR2 (germline): ENHRY, SYGVKD. The CDR3 is 17 residues long.

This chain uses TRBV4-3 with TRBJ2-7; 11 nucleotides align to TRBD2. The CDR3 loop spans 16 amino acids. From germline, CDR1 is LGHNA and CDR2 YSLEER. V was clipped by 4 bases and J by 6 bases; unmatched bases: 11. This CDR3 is CASSRAVAGGLIEQYF. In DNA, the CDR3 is TGCGCCAGCAGCCGAGCTGTAGCGGGAGGGCTTATCGAGCAGTACTTC.

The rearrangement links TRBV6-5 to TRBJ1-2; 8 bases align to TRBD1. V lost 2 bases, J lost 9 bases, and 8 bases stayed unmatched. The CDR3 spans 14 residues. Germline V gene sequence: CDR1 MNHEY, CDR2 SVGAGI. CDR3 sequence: CASSYVGQGASYTF. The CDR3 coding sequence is TGTGCCAGCAGTTACGTAGGGCAGGGGGCGAGCTACACCTTC.

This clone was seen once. The CDR3 sequence is CASSLGGRGTNTEAFF. In DNA form, the CDR3 reads TGTGCCAGCAGCCTCGGAGGGCGTGGGACGAACACTGAAGCTTTCTTT. The chain has TRBV5-6 and TRBJ1-1; D is possibly TRBD1 (5 bases). The CDR3 runs 16 residues. Looked up from germline, CDR1 is SGHDT and CDR2 is YYEEEE. With 4 bases removed from V and 1 base from J, the gap between germline ends came to 17 bases.

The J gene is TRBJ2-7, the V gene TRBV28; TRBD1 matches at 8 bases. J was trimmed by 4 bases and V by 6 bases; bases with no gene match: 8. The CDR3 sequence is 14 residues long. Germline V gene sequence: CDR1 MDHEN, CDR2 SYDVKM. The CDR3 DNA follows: TGTGCCAGCAGCCACGGGACAGGCAAATACGAGCAGTACTTC. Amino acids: CASSHGTGKYEQYF.

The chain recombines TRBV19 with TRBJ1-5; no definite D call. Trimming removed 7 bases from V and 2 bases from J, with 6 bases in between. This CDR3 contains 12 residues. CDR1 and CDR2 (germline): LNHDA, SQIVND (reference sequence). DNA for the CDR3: TGTGCCAGTACTAGGCGCAATCAGCCCCAGCATTTT. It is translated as CASTRRNQPQHF.

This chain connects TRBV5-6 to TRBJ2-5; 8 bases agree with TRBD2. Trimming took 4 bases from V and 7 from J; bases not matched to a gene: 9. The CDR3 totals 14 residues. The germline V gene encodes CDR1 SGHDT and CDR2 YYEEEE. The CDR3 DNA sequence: TGTGCCAGCAGCCCGGGACTAGTTGGTTGGACCCAGTACTTC. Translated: CASSPGLVGWTQYF.

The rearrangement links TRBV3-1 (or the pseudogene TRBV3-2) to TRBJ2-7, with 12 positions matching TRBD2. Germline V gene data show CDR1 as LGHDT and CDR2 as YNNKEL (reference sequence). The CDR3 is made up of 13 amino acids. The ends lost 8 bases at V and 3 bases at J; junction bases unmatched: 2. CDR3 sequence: CASSTSGSYEQYF. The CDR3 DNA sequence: TGTGCCAGCTCGACTAGCGGGAGCTACGAGCAGTACTTC.

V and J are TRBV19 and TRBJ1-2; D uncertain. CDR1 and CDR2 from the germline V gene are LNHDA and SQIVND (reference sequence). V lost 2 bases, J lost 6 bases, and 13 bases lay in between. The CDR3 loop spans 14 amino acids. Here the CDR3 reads CASSIRSGMDGYTF. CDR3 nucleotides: TGTGCCAGTAGTATACGGTCCGGGATGGATGGCTACACCTTC.

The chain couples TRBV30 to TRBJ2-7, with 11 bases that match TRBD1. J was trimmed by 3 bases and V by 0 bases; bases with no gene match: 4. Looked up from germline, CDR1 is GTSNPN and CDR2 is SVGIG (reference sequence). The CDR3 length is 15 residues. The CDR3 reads CAWSVPGTGGYEQYF. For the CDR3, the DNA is TGTGCCTGGAGTGTACCCGGGACAGGGGGCTACGAGCAGTACTTC.